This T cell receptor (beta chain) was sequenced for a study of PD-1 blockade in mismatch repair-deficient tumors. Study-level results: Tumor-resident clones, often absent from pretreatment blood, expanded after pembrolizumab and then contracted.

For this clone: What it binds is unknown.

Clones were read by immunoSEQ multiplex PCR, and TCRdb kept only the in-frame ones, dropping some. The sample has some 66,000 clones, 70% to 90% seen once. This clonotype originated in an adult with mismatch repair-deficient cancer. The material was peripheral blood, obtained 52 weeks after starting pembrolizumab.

CDR3 loop: CASSYLAGFTDTQYF. The CDR3 DNA follows: TGTGCCAGCAGTTACCTAGCGGGGTTCACAGATACGCAGTATTTT. V is TRBV6-6 and J is TRBJ2-3, with TRBD2 matching over 9 bases. The CDR3 loop spans 15 amino acids. Trimming at V came to 2 bases and at J to 2 bases, leaving 2 bases not matched to a gene. Germline CDR1 reads MNHNY; CDR2 reads SVGAGI (reference sequence).